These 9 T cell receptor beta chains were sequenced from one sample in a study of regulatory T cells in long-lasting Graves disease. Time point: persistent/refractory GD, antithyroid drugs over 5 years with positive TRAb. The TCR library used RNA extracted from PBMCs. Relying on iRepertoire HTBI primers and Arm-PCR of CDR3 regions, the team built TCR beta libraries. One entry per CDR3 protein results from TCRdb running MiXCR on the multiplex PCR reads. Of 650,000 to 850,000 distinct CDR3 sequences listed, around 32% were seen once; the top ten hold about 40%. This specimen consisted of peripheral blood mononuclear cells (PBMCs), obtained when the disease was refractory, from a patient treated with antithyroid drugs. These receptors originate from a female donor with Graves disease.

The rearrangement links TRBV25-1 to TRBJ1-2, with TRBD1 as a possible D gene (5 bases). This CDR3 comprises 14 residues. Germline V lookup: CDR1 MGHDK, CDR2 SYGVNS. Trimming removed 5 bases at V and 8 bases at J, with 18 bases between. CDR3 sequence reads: CASSPTRPGGGYTF. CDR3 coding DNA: TGTGCCAGCAGTCCTACCCGTCCTGGGGGAGGCTACACCTTC.

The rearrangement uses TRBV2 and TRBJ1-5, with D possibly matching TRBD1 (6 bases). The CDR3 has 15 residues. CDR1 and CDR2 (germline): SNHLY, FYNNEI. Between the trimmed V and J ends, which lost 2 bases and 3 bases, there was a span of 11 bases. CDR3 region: CASSEQDRNNQPQHF. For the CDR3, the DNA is TGTGCCAGCAGTGAACAGGACAGAAACAATCAGCCCCAGCATTTT.

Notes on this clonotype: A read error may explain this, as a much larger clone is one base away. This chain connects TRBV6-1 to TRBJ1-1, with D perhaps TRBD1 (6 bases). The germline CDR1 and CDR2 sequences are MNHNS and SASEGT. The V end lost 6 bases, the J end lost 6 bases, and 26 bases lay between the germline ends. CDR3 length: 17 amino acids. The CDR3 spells CASRRGQWAKPNAEAFF. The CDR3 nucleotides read TGTGCCAGCAGACGAGGACAGTGGGCAAAACCAAACGCTGAAGCTTTCTTT.

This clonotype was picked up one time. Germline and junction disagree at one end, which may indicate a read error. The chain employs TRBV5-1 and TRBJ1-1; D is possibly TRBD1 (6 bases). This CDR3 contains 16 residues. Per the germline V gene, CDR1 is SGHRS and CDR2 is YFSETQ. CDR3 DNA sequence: TGCGCCAGCAGCAGGGAGGTCGGGGGCGCGGGCACTGGAGCTTTCTTT. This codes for CASSREVGGAGTGAFF. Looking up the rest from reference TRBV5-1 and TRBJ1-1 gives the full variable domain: KAGVTQTPRYLIKTRGQQVTLSCSPISGHRSVSWYQQTPGQGLQFLFEYFSETQRNKGNFPGRFSGRQFSNSRSEMNVSTLELGDSALYLCASSREVGGAGTGAFFGQGTRLTVV.

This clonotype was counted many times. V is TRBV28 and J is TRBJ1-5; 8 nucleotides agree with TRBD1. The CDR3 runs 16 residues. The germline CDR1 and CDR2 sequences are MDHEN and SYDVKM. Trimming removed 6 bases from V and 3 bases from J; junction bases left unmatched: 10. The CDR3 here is CASSLYGQGPNQPQHF. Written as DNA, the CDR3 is TGTGCCAGCAGCCTCTACGGACAGGGCCCCAATCAGCCCCAGCATTTT.

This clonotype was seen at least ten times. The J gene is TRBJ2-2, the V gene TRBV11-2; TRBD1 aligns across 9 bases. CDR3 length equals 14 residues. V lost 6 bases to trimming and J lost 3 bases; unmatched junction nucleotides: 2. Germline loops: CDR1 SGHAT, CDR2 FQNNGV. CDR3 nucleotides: TGTGCCAGCAGACGGACAGGGGACACCGGGGAGCTGTTTTTT. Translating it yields CASRRTGDTGELFF.

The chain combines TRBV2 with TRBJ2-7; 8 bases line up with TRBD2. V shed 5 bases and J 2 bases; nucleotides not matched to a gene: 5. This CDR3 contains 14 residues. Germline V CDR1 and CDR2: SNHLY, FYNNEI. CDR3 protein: CASSNGRAAYEQYF. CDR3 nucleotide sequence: TGTGCCAGCAGTAACGGGAGGGCCGCCTACGAGCAGTACTTC.

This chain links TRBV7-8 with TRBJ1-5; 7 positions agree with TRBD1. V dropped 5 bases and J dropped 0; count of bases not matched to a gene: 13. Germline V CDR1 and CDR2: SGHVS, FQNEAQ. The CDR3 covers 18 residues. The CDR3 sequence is CASSAGTRGENSNQPQHF. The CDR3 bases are TGTGCCAGCAGCGCCGGAACCAGGGGGGAGAATAGCAATCAGCCCCAGCATTTT.

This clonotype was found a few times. CDR3 nucleotides: TGTGCCACCAGCAGAGATAGTAGCCGCCGTATCAATCAGCCCCAGCATTTT. Its protein is CATSRDSSRRINQPQHF. This sequence joins TRBV15 and TRBJ1-5; D is ambiguous. Trimming left V 0 bases short and J 3 bases short, with 15 bases between. Germline lookup yields CDR1 LNHNV and CDR2 YYDKDF (reference sequence). The CDR3 consists of 17 residues.